These 15 T cell receptor beta chains were all obtained from the same sample, sequenced in a study of regulatory T cells in long-lasting Graves disease. Both iRepertoire HTBI primers and Arm-PCR of CDR3 regions were used to build the TCR beta libraries. TCRdb fed the multiplex PCR reads into MiXCR, producing one record per CDR3 protein. This table holds 310,000 or so distinct CDR3 sequences, roughly a fifth found once. Time point here: persistent/refractory GD, antithyroid drugs over 5 years with positive TRAb. The authors made the TCR library using RNA they extracted from PBMCs. Sequencing was performed on peripheral blood mononuclear cells (PBMCs), taken when the disease was refractory, from a patient treated with antithyroid drugs. The receptors here all came from a female donor with Graves disease.

The genes are TRBV6-6 and TRBJ1-2, with 10 nucleotides matching TRBD1. The trim removed 0 bases at V and 4 bases at J, leaving 11 bases unmatched. CDR1 and CDR2 (germline): MNHNY, SVGAGI (reference sequence). CDR3 length equals 18 residues. CDR3 amino acids: CASSYSRGGTGETYGYTF. CDR3 sequence (DNA): TGTGCCAGCAGTTACTCGCGGGGAGGGACAGGGGAAACCTATGGCTACACCTTC.

This clonotype turned up a few times. J is TRBJ2-2 and V is TRBV11-3; TRBD2 aligns across 7 bases. The V and J ends lost 5 bases and 5 bases, in that order; junction bases with no gene match: 2. The germline V gene encodes CDR1 SGHNT and CDR2 YENEEA. CDR3 length: 13 amino acids. The CDR3 sequence: CASSRGVTGELFF. The CDR3 nucleotides read TGTGCCAGCAGCCGGGGGGTAACCGGGGAGCTGTTTTTT.

This clonotype was seen repeatedly, ten times or more. The chain joins TRBV2 to TRBJ1-1, with unresolved D. The germline CDR1 and CDR2 sequences are SNHLY and FYNNEI. Trimming stripped 4 bases from V and 0 bases from J, with 12 bases between. The CDR3 spans 15 residues. CDR3 nucleotide sequence: TGTGCCAGCAGTGCTTGGAGCTTAATGAACACTGAAGCTTTCTTT. Translated, it gives CASSAWSLMNTEAFF.

Only a few counts were recorded for this clonotype. This chain uses TRBV11-3 with TRBJ2-2, with no clear D. Germline V CDR1 and CDR2: SGHNT, YENEEA. V was pared by 5 bases and J by 0 bases, with 10 bases between. The CDR3 covers 15 residues. The CDR3 bases are TGTGCCAGCAGCCCAGACCCGACGAACACCGGGGAGCTGTTTTTT. It specifies CASSPDPTNTGELFF. The full variable domain, completed using reference TRBV11-3 and TRBJ2-2, is EAGVVQSPRYKIIEKKQPVAFWCNPISGHNTLYWYLQNLGQGPELLIRYENEEAVDDSQLPKDRFSAERLKGVDSTLKIQPAELGDSAVYLCASSPDPTNTGELFFGEGSRLTVL.

In its sample, this clonotype was seen many times. The rearrangement links TRBV6-1 to TRBJ1-1; tentative D call: TRBD1 (6 bases). V was shortened by 2 bases and J by 4 bases, with 8 bases between the two germline ends. Germline-derived CDR1 and CDR2 are MNHNS and SASEGT. The CDR3 has 13 residues. The CDR3: CASSEPQGTEAFF. Here the CDR3 DNA reads TGTGCCAGCAGTGAACCACAGGGCACTGAAGCTTTCTTT.

Concerning this clonotype: One end of the junction fails to match germline, which may point to a read error. This chain connects TRBV7-2 to TRBJ1-5; D may be TRBD1 (6 bases). The CDR3 sequence is 14 residues long. Germline V gene lookup returns CDR1 SGHTA and CDR2 FQGNSA. The CDR3 DNA follows: TGTGCCAGCGGCTTGTGGGGGCAAAATCAGCCCCAGCATTTT. Translation gives CASGLWGQNQPQHF.

This clonotype was detected many times. This rearrangement joins TRBV10-3 to TRBJ1-5; D not resolved. The V gene's germline CDR1 is ENHRY and CDR2 SYGVKD. The length of the CDR3 is 14 residues. V gave up 3 bases and J gave up 3 bases, with 9 bases separating them. The CDR3 DNA follows: TGTGCCATCAGTGATGCGGCTACCAATCAGCCCCAGCATTTT. It yields the protein CAISDAATNQPQHF.

This clonotype appeared many times. The rearrangement uses TRBV11-2 and TRBJ2-5, with a possible D match to TRBD1 (6 bases). Trimming took 6 bases from V and 5 from J, leaving 13 bases between them. This CDR3 is built from 13 residues. Germline V lookup: CDR1 SGHAT, CDR2 FQNNGV. CDR3 bases: TGTGCCAGCAGTCAACAGGGATGGGAGACCCAGTACTTC. Amino acid sequence: CASSQQGWETQYF.

This clonotype came up many times. The chain combines TRBV5-1 with TRBJ2-7, with D perhaps matching TRBD1 or TRBD2 (6 bases each). The CDR3 covers 14 residues. Germline CDR1 reads SGHRS; CDR2 reads YFSETQ. The V end was cut by 4 bases, the J end by 4 bases, with 15 bases between. The CDR3 protein is CASSNRDGGYEQYF. The CDR3 DNA is TGCGCCAGCAGCAACAGGGATGGGGGGTACGAGCAGTACTTC. Together with reference TRBV5-1 and TRBJ2-7, the CDR3 gives the full variable domain: KAGVTQTPRYLIKTRGQQVTLSCSPISGHRSVSWYQQTPGQGLQFLFEYFSETQRNKGNFPGRFSGRQFSNSRSEMNVSTLELGDSALYLCASSNRDGGYEQYFGPGTRLTVT.

This clonotype was observed a handful of times. The V call is TRBV12-3 or TRBV12-4, the J call TRBJ1-2; 8 positions match TRBD1. The CDR3 extends over 16 amino acids. The J segment lost 5 bases and the V segment lost 5 bases, leaving 13 bases of the junction unmatched. The CDR3 sequence: CASSARETGARYGYTF. CDR3 bases: TGTGCCAGCAGTGCACGCGAGACAGGGGCTAGGTATGGCTACACCTTC.

This clonotype occurred a few times. The chain links TRBV13 to TRBJ2-7; 11 bases align to TRBD2. Germline assignment: CDR1 PRHDT and CDR2 FYEKMQ (reference sequence). With 0 bases clipped from V and 2 bases from J, the junction kept 3 bases outside the gene matches. The CDR3 spans 16 residues. Written as DNA, the CDR3 is TGTGCCAGCAGCTTAGGGACTAGCGGGAATCCCTACGAGCAGTACTTC. Residues: CASSLGTSGNPYEQYF.

This clonotype has only a few counts. CDR3: CASSLRPGTGTHSYEQYF. The CDR3 DNA reads TGTGCCAGTAGTCTTCGTCCCGGGACAGGGACCCACTCCTACGAGCAGTACTTC. The chain employs TRBV19 and TRBJ2-7; 9 bases map to TRBD1. CDR3 size: 18 residues. V was pared by 5 bases and J by 0 bases, with 14 bases of the junction left unmatched. Per germline, CDR1 LNHDA and CDR2 SQIVND (reference sequence).

This clonotype was picked up many times. This chain uses TRBV12-3 or TRBV12-4 with TRBJ2-7; 8 bases agree with TRBD2. J was trimmed by 0 bases and V by 4 bases; bases with no gene match: 5. The CDR3 runs 15 residues. The CDR3 bases are TGTGCCAGCAGTTCTATTAGCGGGGTCTCCTACGAGCAGTACTTC. Residues: CASSSISGVSYEQYF.

This clonotype was seen a few times. The V gene is TRBV20-1, the J gene TRBJ2-3, with 8 bases fitting TRBD2. The end of the DNA fits TRBJ2-1 better, so the J call may be wrong. Germline V gene lookup returns CDR1 DFQATT and CDR2 SNEGSKA (reference sequence). This CDR3 spans 15 amino acids. The CDR3 here is CSASGAAGGSAEQFF. The CDR3, as DNA: TGCAGTGCTTCGGGCGCGGCGGGAGGATCGGCTGAGCAGTTCTTC.

This clonotype was recorded many times. The V and J genes are TRBV30 and TRBJ1-4; D ambiguous. The germline gives CDR1 GTSNPN, CDR2 SVGIG (reference sequence). This CDR3 comprises 11 residues. V dropped 4 bases and J dropped 5 bases, with 5 bases sitting between them. The CDR3 sequence is CAWMRNEKLFF. In nucleotides, the CDR3 is TGTGCCTGGATGAGAAATGAAAAACTGTTTTTT. Together with reference TRBV30 and TRBJ1-4, the CDR3 gives the full variable domain: SQTIHQWPATLVQPVGSPLSLECTVEGTSNPNLYWYRQAAGRGLQLLFYSVGIGQISSEVPQNLSASRPQDRQFILSSKKLLLSDSGFYLCAWMRNEKLFFGSGTQLSVL.